The 18 T cell receptor beta chains reported below all come from one sample, sequenced in a study of lymphopenia after photon versus proton radiotherapy. TCRdb's table, derived via immunoSEQ multiplex PCR, lists solely in-frame clones and lacks some. The repertoire has 30,000 to 45,000 clones, around 85% of them found once; the top ten carry under 3.5%. The sequencing here drew on peripheral blood, taken from a patient treated with photon-based radiotherapy. Receptors were obtained from a man in his fifties or sixties with gastric cancer.

Only one count was recorded for this clone. The chain carries TRBV7-9 and TRBJ2-1; no reliable D call. The germline V gene encodes CDR1 SEHNR and CDR2 FQNEAQ (reference sequence). The CDR3 loop spans 15 amino acids. The V end was cut by 6 bases, the J end by 0 bases, with 12 bases between. The chain's CDR3 is CASSLLPSSYNEQFF. CDR3 DNA: TGTGCCAGCAGTTTACTACCGAGCTCCTACAATGAGCAGTTCTTC.

CDR3 nucleotide sequence: TGTGCCATCAGTGACCCGGACAGGGGAAATGGAAACACCATATATTTT. Protein: CAISDPDRGNGNTIYF. The chain combines TRBV10-3 with TRBJ1-3, with 9 bases identical to TRBD1. The CDR3 extends over 16 amino acids. The germline gives CDR1 ENHRY, CDR2 SYGVKD. The V and J ends lost 3 bases and 3 bases, in that order; junction bases with no gene match: 6.

The rearrangement uses TRBV7-2 and TRBJ2-3; D unresolved. The V gene's germline CDR1 is SGHTA and CDR2 FQGNSA. The CDR3 totals 14 residues. V dropped 1 base and J dropped 5 bases, with 10 bases sitting between them. CDR3 sequence reads: CASSLDPSRDTQYF. The CDR3, as DNA: TGTGCCAGCAGCTTAGACCCGTCTCGAGATACGCAGTATTTT.

The chain uses TRBV11-2 and TRBJ2-1; D might be TRBD2 (5 bases). The germline CDR1 and CDR2 sequences are SGHAT and FQNNGV. The length of the CDR3 is 15 residues. With 6 bases removed from V and 6 bases from J, the gap between germline ends came to 18 bases. CDR3 sequence reads: CASRSGWTRRNEQFF. As DNA, the CDR3 is TGTGCCAGCAGGTCCGGGTGGACTCGACGCAATGAGCAGTTCTTC.

This chain connects TRBV9 to TRBJ1-2; the D gene is possibly TRBD1 (5 bases). Trimming stripped 0 bases from V and 8 bases from J, with 14 bases between. Germline CDR1 and CDR2: SGDLS and YYNGEE. The CDR3 is made up of 14 amino acids. CDR3 protein: CASSVENARAGYTF. The CDR3 DNA is TGTGCCAGCAGCGTAGAAAATGCCAGGGCGGGCTACACCTTC.

This chain joins TRBV19 and TRBJ1-5, with 10 bases that match TRBD1. Unmatched junction bases numbered 7, after V lost 3 bases and J lost 2 bases. Germline assignment: CDR1 LNHDA and CDR2 SQIVND (reference sequence). The CDR3 consists of 17 residues. The CDR3 reads CASSMGQGFGGNQPQHF. DNA of the CDR3: TGTGCCAGTAGTATGGGACAGGGGTTTGGGGGCAATCAGCCCCAGCATTTT. The full variable domain, in which reference TRBV19 and TRBJ1-5 provide the parts outside the CDR3, is DGGITQSPKYLFRKEGQNVTLSCEQNLNHDAMYWYRQDPGQGLRLIYYSQIVNDFQKGDIAEGYSVSREKKESFPLTVTSAQKNPTAFYLCASSMGQGFGGNQPQHFGDGTRLSIL.

DNA for the CDR3: TGTGCCAGCAGCCTCACAGGGGCGCGGGTCTATGGCTACACCTTC. Protein: CASSLTGARVYGYTF. The chain carries TRBV14 and TRBJ1-2; TRBD1 agrees at 7 bases. The trim removed 4 bases at V and 4 bases at J, leaving 9 bases unmatched. The CDR3 totals 15 residues. Per germline, CDR1 SGHDN and CDR2 FVKESK.

This chain uses TRBV2 with TRBJ2-7, with no clear D. The ends were cut back, 6 bases at V and 2 bases at J, with 8 bases in the middle. The CDR3 is made up of 12 amino acids. From germline, CDR1 is SNHLY and CDR2 FYNNEI. The CDR3, as DNA: TGTGCCAGCAGCCGAGTTACCTACGAGCAGTACTTC. Encoded protein: CASSRVTYEQYF.

This chain joins TRBV2 and TRBJ2-1; possibly TRBD2 for D (6 bases). CDR1 is SNHLY, CDR2 FYNNEI, per germline. The CDR3 totals 14 residues. With 11 bases removed from V and 6 bases from J, the gap between germline ends came to 20 bases. The CDR3, as DNA: TGTGCCTCAATGGGGACTCATTCAATCAATGAGCAGTTCTTC. This sequence encodes CASMGTHSINEQFF.

The genes are TRBV30 and TRBJ1-2; D might be TRBD1 (6 bases). The CDR3 covers 15 residues. Trimming removed 0 bases at V and 7 bases at J, with 18 bases between. From germline, CDR1 is GTSNPN and CDR2 SVGIG (reference sequence). The CDR3 protein is CAWSVNTRGLGGYTF. The CDR3 bases are TGTGCCTGGAGTGTAAATACCCGGGGGCTGGGTGGCTACACCTTC.

The V gene is TRBV4-1, the J gene TRBJ2-7, with 9 bases identical to TRBD1. Unmatched junction bases numbered 6, after V lost 2 bases and J lost 4 bases. Germline values: CDR1 MGHRA, CDR2 YSYEKL. This CDR3 comprises 15 residues. The CDR3 DNA follows: TGCGCCAGCAGCCAACCCGGACAGGGGAGATACGAGCAGTACTTC. Translation gives CASSQPGQGRYEQYF.

In DNA form, the CDR3 reads TGTGCCAGCAGTTTAAGACAAAACACCGGGGAGCTGTTTTTT. Translation gives CASSLRQNTGELFF. The chain uses TRBV27 and TRBJ2-2; D is ambiguous. The V end lost 2 bases, the J end lost 2 bases, and 6 bases lay between the germline ends. Germline V lookup: CDR1 MNHEY, CDR2 SMNVEV (reference sequence). The length of the CDR3 is 14 residues.

The V call is TRBV2, the J call TRBJ2-1; maybe TRBD2 (6 bases). The CDR3 loop spans 15 amino acids. Trimming took 5 bases from V and 8 from J, leaving 19 bases between them. In germline, CDR1 is SNHLY, CDR2 FYNNEI. CDR3 sequence reads: CASSYGTGSSDEQFF. DNA for the CDR3: TGTGCCAGCAGTTACGGGACTGGCAGCTCCGATGAGCAGTTCTTC.

The J gene is TRBJ2-1, the V gene TRBV5-1; TRBD1 might be the D (6 bases). Germline values: CDR1 SGHRS, CDR2 YFSETQ. This CDR3 is built from 14 residues. Trimming left V 5 bases short and J 5 bases short, with 14 bases between. The CDR3 nucleotides are TGCGCCAGCAGAAACACAGGGTTTAACAATGAGCAGTTCTTC. Its translation: CASRNTGFNNEQFF.

The chain couples TRBV6-5 to TRBJ1-4, with D possibly TRBD1 on 6 matching bases. Trimming removed 6 bases at V and 7 bases at J, with 18 bases between. CDR1 is MNHEY, CDR2 SVGAGI, per germline. CDR3 length equals 15 residues. This CDR3 reads CASSGLGQLGEKLFF. CDR3 DNA sequence: TGTGCCAGCAGCGGACTCGGACAGTTAGGTGAAAAACTGTTTTTT.

This chain joins TRBV11-2 and TRBJ1-3; D remains unclear. The V and J ends lost 5 bases and 2 bases respectively, with 7 bases between them. Looked up from germline, CDR1 is SGHAT and CDR2 is FQNNGV. CDR3 length: 13 amino acids. CDR3 in DNA: TGTGCCAGCAGCCAGGTTGCTGGAAACACCATATATTTT. Amino acid sequence: CASSQVAGNTIYF. Combining the CDR3 with reference TRBV11-2 and TRBJ1-3 gives the whole variable domain EAGVAQSPRYKIIEKRQSVAFWCNPISGHATLYWYQQILGQGPKLLIQFQNNGVVDDSQLPKDRFSAERLKGVDSTLKIQPAKLEDSAVYLCASSQVAGNTIYFGEGSWLTVV.

This clone was observed once. This CDR3 is CASSEQGSHEQYF. The CDR3 DNA is TGTGCCAGCAGTGAACAGGGGAGCCACGAGCAGTACTTC. V usage is TRBV2 and J usage is TRBJ2-7; tentative D call: TRBD1 (6 bases). The CDR3 extends over 13 amino acids. Germline assignment: CDR1 SNHLY and CDR2 FYNNEI. V was shortened by 2 bases and J by 5 bases, with 10 bases between the two germline ends.

This sequence joins TRBV7-3 and TRBJ2-3; 9 bases agree with TRBD1. This CDR3 has 16 amino acids. Germline-derived CDR1 and CDR2 are SGHTA and FQGTGA. The junction had 9 bases not matched to a gene; V was cut back by 5 bases and J by 3 bases. As DNA, the CDR3 is TGTGCCAGCAGCCGCGGCCCGACAGGGGGGACAGATACGCAGTATTTT. It codes for CASSRGPTGGTDTQYF.